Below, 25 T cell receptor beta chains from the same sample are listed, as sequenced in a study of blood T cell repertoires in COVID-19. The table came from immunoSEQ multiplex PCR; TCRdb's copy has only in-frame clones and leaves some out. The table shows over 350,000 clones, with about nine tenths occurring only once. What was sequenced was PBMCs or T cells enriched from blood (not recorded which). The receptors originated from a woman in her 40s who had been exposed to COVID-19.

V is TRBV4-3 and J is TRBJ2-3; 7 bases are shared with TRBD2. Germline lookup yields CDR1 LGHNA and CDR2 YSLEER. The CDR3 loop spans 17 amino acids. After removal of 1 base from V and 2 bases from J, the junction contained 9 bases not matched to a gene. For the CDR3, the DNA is TGCGCCAGCAGCCAAGGCCCGGGAGGCCTATTCACAGATACGCAGTATTTT. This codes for CASSQGPGGLFTDTQYF.

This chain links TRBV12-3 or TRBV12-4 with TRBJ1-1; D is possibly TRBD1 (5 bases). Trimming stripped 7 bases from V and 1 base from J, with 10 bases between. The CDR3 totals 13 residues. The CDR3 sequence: CASTRARNTEAFF. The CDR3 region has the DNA TGTGCCAGCACCAGGGCAAGGAACACTGAAGCTTTCTTT.

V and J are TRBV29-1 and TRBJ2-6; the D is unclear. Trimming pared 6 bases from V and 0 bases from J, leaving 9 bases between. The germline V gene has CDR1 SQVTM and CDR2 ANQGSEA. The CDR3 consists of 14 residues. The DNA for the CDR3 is TGCAGCGTGCAAAGCCCCTCTGGGGCCAACGTCCTGACTTTC. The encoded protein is CSVQSPSGANVLTF.

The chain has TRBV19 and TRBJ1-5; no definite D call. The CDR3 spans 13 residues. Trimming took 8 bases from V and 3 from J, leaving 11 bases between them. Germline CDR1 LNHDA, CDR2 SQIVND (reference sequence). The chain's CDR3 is CASGETANQPQHF. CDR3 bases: TGTGCCAGTGGGGAGACGGCCAATCAGCCCCAGCATTTT.

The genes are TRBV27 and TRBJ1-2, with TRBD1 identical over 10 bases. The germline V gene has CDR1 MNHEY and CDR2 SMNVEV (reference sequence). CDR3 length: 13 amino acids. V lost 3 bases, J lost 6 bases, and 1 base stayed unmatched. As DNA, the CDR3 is TGTGCCAGCAGTTTGACAGGGGGCGATGGCTACACCTTC. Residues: CASSLTGGDGYTF.

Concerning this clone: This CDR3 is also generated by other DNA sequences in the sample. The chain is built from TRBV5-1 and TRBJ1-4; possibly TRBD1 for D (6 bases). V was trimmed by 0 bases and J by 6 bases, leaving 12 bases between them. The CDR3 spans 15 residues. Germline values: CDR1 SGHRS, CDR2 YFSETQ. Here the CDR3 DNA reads TGCGCCAGCAGCTTGGGTGGGCAGGGGCATGAAAAACTGTTTTTT. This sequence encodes CASSLGGQGHEKLFF. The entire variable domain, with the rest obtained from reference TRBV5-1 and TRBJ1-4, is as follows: KAGVTQTPRYLIKTRGQQVTLSCSPISGHRSVSWYQQTPGQGLQFLFEYFSETQRNKGNFPGRFSGRQFSNSRSEMNVSTLELGDSALYLCASSLGGQGHEKLFFGSGTQLSVL.

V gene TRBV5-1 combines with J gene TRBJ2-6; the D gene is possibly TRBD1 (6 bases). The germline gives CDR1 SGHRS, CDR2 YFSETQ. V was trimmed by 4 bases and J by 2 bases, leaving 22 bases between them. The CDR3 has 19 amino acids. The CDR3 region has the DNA TGCGCCAGCAGCCCCCTCCCCCGCTTGGACAGAACTGGGGCCAACGTCCTGACTTTC. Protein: CASSPLPRLDRTGANVLTF.

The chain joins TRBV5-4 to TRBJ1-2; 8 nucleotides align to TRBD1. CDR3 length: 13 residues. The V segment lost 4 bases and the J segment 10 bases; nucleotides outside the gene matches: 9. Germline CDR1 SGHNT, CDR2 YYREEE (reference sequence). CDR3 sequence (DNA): TGTGCCAGCAGCCTTGGACAGGGAATTGTCTACACCTTC. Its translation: CASSLGQGIVYTF.

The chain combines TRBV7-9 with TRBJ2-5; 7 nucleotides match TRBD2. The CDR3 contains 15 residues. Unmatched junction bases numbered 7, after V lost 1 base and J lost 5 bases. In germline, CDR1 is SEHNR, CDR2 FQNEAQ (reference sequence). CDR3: CASSLVSLADETQYF. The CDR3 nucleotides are TGTGCCAGCAGCTTAGTCTCCCTAGCGGACGAGACCCAGTACTTC.

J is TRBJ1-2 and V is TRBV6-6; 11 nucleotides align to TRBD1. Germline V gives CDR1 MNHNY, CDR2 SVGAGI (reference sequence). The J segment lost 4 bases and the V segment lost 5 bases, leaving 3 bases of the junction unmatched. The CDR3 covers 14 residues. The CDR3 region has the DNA TGTGCCAGCAGTGGGACAGGGGGATTCTATGGCTACACCTTC. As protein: CASSGTGGFYGYTF.

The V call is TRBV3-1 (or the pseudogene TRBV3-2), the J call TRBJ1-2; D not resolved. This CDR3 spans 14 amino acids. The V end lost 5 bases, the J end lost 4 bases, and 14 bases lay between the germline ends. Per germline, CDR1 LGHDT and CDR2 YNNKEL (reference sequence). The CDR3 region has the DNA TGTGCCAGCAGCATTTTCCCCGGGAGCTATGGCTACACCTTC. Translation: CASSIFPGSYGYTF.

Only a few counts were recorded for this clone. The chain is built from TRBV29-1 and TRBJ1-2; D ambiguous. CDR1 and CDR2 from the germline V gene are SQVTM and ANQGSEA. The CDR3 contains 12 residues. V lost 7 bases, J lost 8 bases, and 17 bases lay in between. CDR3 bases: TGCAGCGGCGGACCGGACTCGCGGGGCTACACCTTC. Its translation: CSGGPDSRGYTF. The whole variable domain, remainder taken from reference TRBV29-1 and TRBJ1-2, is SAVISQKPSRDICQRGTSLTIQCQVDSQVTMMFWYRQQPGQSLTLIATANQGSEATYESGFVIDKFPISRPNLTFSTLTVSNMSPEDSSIYLCSGGPDSRGYTFGSGTRLTVV.

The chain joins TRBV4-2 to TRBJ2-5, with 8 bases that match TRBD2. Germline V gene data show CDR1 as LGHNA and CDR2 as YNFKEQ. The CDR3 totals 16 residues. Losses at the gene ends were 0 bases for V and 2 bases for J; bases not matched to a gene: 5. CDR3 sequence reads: CASSQERGGDQETQYF. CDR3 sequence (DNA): TGTGCCAGCAGCCAAGAACGGGGGGGGGATCAAGAGACCCAGTACTTC.

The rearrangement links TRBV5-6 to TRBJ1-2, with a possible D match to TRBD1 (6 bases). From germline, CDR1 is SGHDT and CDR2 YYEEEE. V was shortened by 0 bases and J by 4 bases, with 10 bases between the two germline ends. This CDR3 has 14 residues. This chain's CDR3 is CASSLGQVSYGYTF. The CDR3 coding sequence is TGTGCCAGCAGCTTGGGACAGGTGTCCTATGGCTACACCTTC.

For the CDR3, the DNA is TGTGCCAGCAGCTTTCAGGGACAGAGCTACAATGAGCAGTTCTTC. This gives the protein CASSFQGQSYNEQFF. J is TRBJ2-1 and V is TRBV13; 7 bases line up with TRBD1. The CDR3 spans 15 residues. V gave up 3 bases and J gave up 3 bases; unmatched junction bases: 5. CDR1 and CDR2 (germline): PRHDT, FYEKMQ (reference sequence).

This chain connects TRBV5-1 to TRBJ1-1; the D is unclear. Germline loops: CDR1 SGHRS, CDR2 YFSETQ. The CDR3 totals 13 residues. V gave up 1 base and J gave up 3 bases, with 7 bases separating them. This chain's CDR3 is CASSLKVDTEAFF. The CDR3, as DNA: TGCGCCAGCAGCTTGAAAGTAGACACTGAAGCTTTCTTT.

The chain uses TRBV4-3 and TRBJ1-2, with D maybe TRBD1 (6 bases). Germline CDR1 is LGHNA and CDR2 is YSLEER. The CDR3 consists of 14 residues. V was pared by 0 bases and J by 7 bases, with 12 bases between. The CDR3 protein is CASSQDPAGAGYTF. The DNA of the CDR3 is TGCGCCAGCAGCCAAGATCCGGCAGGGGCTGGCTACACCTTC.

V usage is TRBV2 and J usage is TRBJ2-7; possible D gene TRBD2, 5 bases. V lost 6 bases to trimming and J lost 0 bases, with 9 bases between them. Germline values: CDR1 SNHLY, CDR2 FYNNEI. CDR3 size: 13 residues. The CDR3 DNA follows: TGTGCCAGCAGGGGTAGCGACTCCTACGAGCAGTACTTC. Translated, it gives CASRGSDSYEQYF.

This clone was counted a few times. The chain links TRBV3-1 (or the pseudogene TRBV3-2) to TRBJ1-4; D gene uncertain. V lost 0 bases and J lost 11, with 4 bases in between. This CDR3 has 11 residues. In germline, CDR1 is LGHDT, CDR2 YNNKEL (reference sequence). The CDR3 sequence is CASSQEYKLFF. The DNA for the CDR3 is TGTGCCAGCAGCCAAGAGTATAAACTGTTTTTT.

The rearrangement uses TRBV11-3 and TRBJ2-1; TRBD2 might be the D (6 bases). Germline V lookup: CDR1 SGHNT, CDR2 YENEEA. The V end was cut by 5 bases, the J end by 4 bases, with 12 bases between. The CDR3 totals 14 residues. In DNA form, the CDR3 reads TGTGCCAGCAGCCCCGGTGGGACTTACAATGAGCAGTTCTTC. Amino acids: CASSPGGTYNEQFF.

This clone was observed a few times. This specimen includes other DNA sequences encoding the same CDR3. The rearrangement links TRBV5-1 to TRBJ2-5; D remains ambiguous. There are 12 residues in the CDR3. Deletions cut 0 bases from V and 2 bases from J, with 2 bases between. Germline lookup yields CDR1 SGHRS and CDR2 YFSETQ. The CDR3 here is CASSLAQETQYF. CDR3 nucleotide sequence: TGCGCCAGCAGCTTGGCTCAAGAGACCCAGTACTTC.

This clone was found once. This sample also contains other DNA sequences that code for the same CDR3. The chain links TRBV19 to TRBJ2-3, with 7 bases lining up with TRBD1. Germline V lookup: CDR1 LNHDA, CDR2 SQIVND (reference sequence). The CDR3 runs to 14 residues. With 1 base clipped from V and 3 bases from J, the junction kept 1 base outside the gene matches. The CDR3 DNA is TGTGCCAGTAGTATAGGACAGGGAACAGATACGCAGTATTTT. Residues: CASSIGQGTDTQYF.

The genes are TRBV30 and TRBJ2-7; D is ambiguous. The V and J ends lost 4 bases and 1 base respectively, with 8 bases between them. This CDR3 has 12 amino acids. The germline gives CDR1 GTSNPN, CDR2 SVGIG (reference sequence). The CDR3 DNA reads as TGTGCCTGGACGGCAGGTTCCTACGAGCAGTACTTC. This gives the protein CAWTAGSYEQYF.

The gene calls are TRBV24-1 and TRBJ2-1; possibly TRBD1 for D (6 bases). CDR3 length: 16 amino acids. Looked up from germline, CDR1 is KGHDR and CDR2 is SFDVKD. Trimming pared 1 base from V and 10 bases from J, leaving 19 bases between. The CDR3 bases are TGTGCCACCAGTGATTTAGCCAGAAACAGGGTAAGCGAGCAGTTCTTC. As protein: CATSDLARNRVSEQFF.

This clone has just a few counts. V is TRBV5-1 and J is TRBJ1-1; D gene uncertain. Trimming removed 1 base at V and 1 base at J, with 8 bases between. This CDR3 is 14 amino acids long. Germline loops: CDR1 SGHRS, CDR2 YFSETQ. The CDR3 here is CASSLQSSNTEAFF. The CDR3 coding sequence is TGCGCCAGCAGCTTGCAGTCGTCGAACACTGAAGCTTTCTTT.